This T cell receptor beta chain is from a study of blood T cell repertoires in COVID-19. Overall study context: Material from acute and convalescent COVID-19 was sourced from the United States, Italy and Spain.

Methods used by the authors: Amplification with reference gene primers provided the estimates of nucleated cell counts. The data were produced by immunoSEQ multiplex PCR, yet TCRdb's version contains in-frame clones alone and is incomplete. Clone size and V and J calls were adopted from that table, with D and trimming inferred from the DNA. The table shows roughly 88,000 clones, with 80% to 95% occurring only once. Germline CDR1 MNHEY, CDR2 SVGAGI. Trimming removed 6 bases at V and 7 bases at J, with 13 bases between. CDR3 size: 12 residues. The chain couples TRBV6-5 to TRBJ2-7; tentative D call: TRBD2 (7 bases). The sample comprised peripheral blood. This TCR derives from a woman aged 45-59 years in a cohort sampled during active COVID-19. The CDR3 loop is CASRRGGREQYF. The CDR3 nucleotides read TGTGCCAGCAGGAGGGGGGGAAGAGAGCAGTACTTC.